This T cell receptor (beta chain) was retrieved from a study of shared clonotypes between healthy human individuals. Losses at the gene ends were 6 bases for V and 4 bases for J; bases not matched to a gene: 8. This CDR3 has 15 amino acids. Germline-derived CDR1 and CDR2 are MNHEY and SMNVEV (reference sequence). Clones were read by immunoSEQ multiplex PCR, and TCRdb kept only the in-frame ones, dropping some. The table lists about 680,000 clones, around four fifths of them singletons. This sequence joins TRBV27 and TRBJ2-2; 7 nucleotides align to TRBD2. Sequencing was carried out using memory CD4+ T cells sorted from blood. The sample's subset: CD45RA-negative fraction. This TCR came from a woman aged 30 to 39 in good health. CDR3 sequence: CASSFVGEGTGELFF. Written as DNA, the CDR3 is TGTGCCAGCAGCTTTGTAGGGGAGGGCACCGGGGAGCTGTTTTTT.